The 21 T cell receptor beta chains given below trace back to one sample, sequenced in a study of shared clonotypes between healthy human individuals. Sequencing was performed with immunoSEQ multiplex PCR; in TCRdb, only in-frame clones are kept and a portion is missing. The sample has roughly 2.2 million clones, roughly 90% seen once. The sequenced sample was naive CD4+ T cells from PBMCs. Documented subset: CD45RA+ positively selected. All receptors derive from a man younger than 35 in good health. Some clones in this sample may be carry-over from other donors' samples.

The genes are TRBV28 and TRBJ1-2; 7 nucleotides line up with TRBD1. The trim removed 4 bases at V and 4 bases at J, leaving 6 bases unmatched. The germline gives CDR1 MDHEN, CDR2 SYDVKM. The CDR3 is 14 amino acids. This chain's CDR3 is CASSSATGAYGYTF. The CDR3 region has the DNA TGTGCCAGCAGTTCAGCAACAGGGGCCTATGGCTACACCTTC.

In this sample, this clone turned up once. The J gene is TRBJ2-7, the V gene TRBV6-1, with 10 bases matching TRBD2. With 6 bases clipped from V and 7 bases from J, the junction kept 12 bases outside the gene matches. The CDR3 has 15 amino acids. Germline loops: CDR1 MNHNS, CDR2 SASEGT. The CDR3 DNA reads as TGTGCCAGCAGCCTACGGACTAGCGGCCCTATAGAGCAGTACTTC. Amino acids: CASSLRTSGPIEQYF.

The V call is TRBV10-3, the J call TRBJ2-3; no reliable D call. Trimming stripped 0 bases from V and 0 bases from J, with 10 bases between. Germline values: CDR1 ENHRY, CDR2 SYGVKD. The CDR3 contains 16 residues. The chain's CDR3 is CAISESGNPSTDTQYF. Written as DNA, the CDR3 is TGTGCCATCAGTGAGTCGGGGAACCCCAGCACAGATACGCAGTATTTT.

The V gene is TRBV5-1, the J gene TRBJ1-4; 7 bases fit TRBD1. Germline CDR1 and CDR2: SGHRS and YFSETQ. The CDR3 is made up of 14 amino acids. Trimming at V came to 5 bases and at J to 5 bases, leaving 6 bases not matched to a gene. Here the CDR3 DNA reads TGCGCCAGCAGGATAGGGGGCGCGAATGAAAAACTGTTTTTT. As protein: CASRIGGANEKLFF.

The V call is TRBV7-9, the J call TRBJ2-7; 9 bases fit TRBD2. The CDR3 has 15 residues. Germline V gives CDR1 SEHNR, CDR2 FQNEAQ (reference sequence). The V gene end was trimmed by 1 base and the J gene end by 3 bases; junction bases not matched to a gene: 4. CDR3 DNA: TGTGCCAGCAGCTTAGATGCTAGCGGGAACTACGAGCAGTACTTC. Translating it yields CASSLDASGNYEQYF.

This clone was seen a few times. The chain recombines TRBV6-1 with TRBJ1-5, with a weak D call TRBD1 (5 bases). The CDR3 has 14 residues. Trimming cost V 3 bases and J 7 bases, with 13 bases left between them. Germline CDR1 is MNHNS and CDR2 is SASEGT. For the CDR3, the DNA is TGTGCCAGCAGTGAGGTCTGGGGGGACCAGCCCCAGCATTTT. This codes for CASSEVWGDQPQHF.

The genes are TRBV7-2 and TRBJ2-7; 9 bases are shared with TRBD2. The V gene's germline CDR1 is SGHTA and CDR2 FQGNSA. V lost 8 bases and J lost 9; bases outside the gene matches: 11. The length of the CDR3 is 13 residues. The CDR3 DNA is TGTGCCAGCGACCCAGCGGGAGGAGGTGCGCAGTACTTC. It encodes CASDPAGGGAQYF.

Details on this clone: Other DNA sequences within the sample encode an identical CDR3. V usage is TRBV7-2 and J usage is TRBJ1-3; D unclear. The germline gives CDR1 SGHTA, CDR2 FQGNSA. The germline V and J ends were trimmed by 1 base and 0 bases, with 10 bases remaining between them. This CDR3 contains 16 residues. The CDR3 DNA is TGTGCCAGCAGCTTAGGGCCTCTAAGCTCTGGAAACACCATATATTTT. This codes for CASSLGPLSSGNTIYF.

This chain uses TRBV18 with TRBJ2-2, with TRBD1 matching over 7 bases. CDR3 length: 14 residues. V lost 9 bases, J lost 2 bases, and 6 bases stayed unmatched. Germline CDR1 KGHSH, CDR2 LQKENI. The chain's CDR3 is CASFRTGNTGELFF. The CDR3 nucleotides are TGTGCCAGTTTTAGGACAGGAAACACCGGGGAGCTGTTTTTT.

The chain couples TRBV27 to TRBJ1-1; D ambiguous. The V gene lost 10 bases and the J gene lost 3 bases, with 3 bases spanning the gap. CDR1 is MNHEY, CDR2 SMNVEV, per germline (reference sequence). The CDR3 is 9 amino acids. CDR3 loop: CAIDTEAFF. The CDR3 nucleotides are TGTGCCATCGACACTGAAGCTTTCTTT.

A single count supports this clone. This sample also contains other DNA sequences that code for the same CDR3. This rearrangement joins TRBV29-1 to TRBJ2-7; 7 nucleotides match TRBD1. Germline CDR1 and CDR2: SQVTM and ANQGSEA. The CDR3 is 12 residues long. Trimming removed 4 bases from V and 2 bases from J; junction bases left unmatched: 2. The CDR3 sequence is CSVAGQTYEQYF. The CDR3 nucleotides are TGCAGCGTTGCGGGACAGACCTACGAGCAGTACTTC.

Concerning this clone itself: This may arise from a read error, as a much more abundant clone is one base away. V is TRBV7-2 and J is TRBJ1-1; TRBD1 is a possible D gene (5 bases). The CDR3 has 13 residues. Germline V gene lookup returns CDR1 SGHTA and CDR2 FQGNSA. V shed 5 bases and J shed 1 base, with 8 bases lying between them. The DNA for the CDR3 is TGTGCCAGCAGCCAGGGACCGAACACTGAAGCTTTCTTT. Amino acids: CASSQGPNTEAFF.

This clone has just one count. J is TRBJ2-1 and V is TRBV28, with D unclear. The ends were cut back, 6 bases at V and 5 bases at J, with 8 bases in the middle. Germline V gives CDR1 MDHEN, CDR2 SYDVKM. This CDR3 is 12 amino acids long. In nucleotides, the CDR3 is TGTGCCAGCAGCCCCTTTCACAATGAGCAGTTCTTC. Translation: CASSPFHNEQFF.

The J gene is TRBJ1-4, the V gene TRBV28, with a possible D match to TRBD1 (5 bases). Per germline, CDR1 MDHEN and CDR2 SYDVKM. V lost 3 bases and J 8 bases, leaving 13 bases between the germline ends. CDR3 length equals 14 residues. The chain's CDR3 is CASSLPGRGEKLFF. The CDR3 DNA reads as TGTGCCAGCAGTTTGCCGGGGCGAGGGGAAAAACTGTTTTTT. Full variable domain (missing parts from reference TRBV28 and TRBJ1-4): DVKVTQSSRYLVKRTGEKVFLECVQDMDHENMFWYRQDPGLGLRLIYFSYDVKMKEKGDIPEGYSVSREKKERFSLILESASTNQTSMYLCASSLPGRGEKLFFGSGTQLSVL.

The V call is TRBV11-1, the J call TRBJ2-6; D unclear. V was pared by 6 bases and J by 0 bases, with 9 bases between. CDR3 length equals 15 residues. Germline CDR1 reads SGHAT; CDR2 reads FQDESV (reference sequence). CDR3 loop: CASSSIASGANVLTF. The CDR3 DNA reads TGTGCCAGCAGTTCCATAGCCTCTGGGGCCAACGTCCTGACTTTC.

This chain connects TRBV5-1 to TRBJ2-3; 10 positions agree with TRBD2. The CDR3 covers 15 residues. CDR1 is SGHRS and CDR2 is YFSETQ in the germline V gene. V was pared by 3 bases and J by 4 bases, with 5 bases of the junction left unmatched. The CDR3 nucleotides are TGCGCCAGCAGCTCTCTAGCGGGAGCGTCAGATACGCAGTATTTT. Its protein product is CASSSLAGASDTQYF. Together with reference TRBV5-1 and TRBJ2-3, the CDR3 gives the full variable domain: KAGVTQTPRYLIKTRGQQVTLSCSPISGHRSVSWYQQTPGQGLQFLFEYFSETQRNKGNFPGRFSGRQFSNSRSEMNVSTLELGDSALYLCASSSLAGASDTQYFGPGTRLTVL.

The rearrangement joins TRBV2 to TRBJ2-7; 9 bases are shared with TRBD1. The CDR3 has 17 residues. Germline CDR1 is SNHLY and CDR2 is FYNNEI. V lost 7 bases, J lost 0 bases, and 13 bases stayed unmatched. The CDR3 here is CASKGTGKIINSYEQYF. CDR3 DNA: TGTGCCAGCAAGGGGACAGGGAAAATAATAAACTCCTACGAGCAGTACTTC.

V gene TRBV5-1 combines with J gene TRBJ1-4; a possible D gene is TRBD1 (5 bases). V was trimmed by 4 bases and J by 5 bases, leaving 12 bases between them. CDR1 and CDR2 from the germline V gene are SGHRS and YFSETQ. This CDR3 comprises 14 residues. CDR3 region: CASSVTGLNEKLFF. CDR3 DNA: TGCGCCAGCAGCGTTACAGGACTCAATGAAAAACTGTTTTTT.

A single count supports this clone. At one of its ends the junction is not consistent with the germline gene, which may arise from a read error. This sequence joins TRBV7-9 and TRBJ2-3, with 8 bases lining up with TRBD2. There are 14 residues in the CDR3. Germline lookup yields CDR1 SEHNR and CDR2 FQNEAQ (reference sequence). CDR3: CASSIAGRADTQYF. The CDR3 DNA follows: TGTGCCAGCAGCATAGCGGGGAGGGCAGATACGCAGTATTTT. Together with reference TRBV7-9 and TRBJ2-3, the CDR3 gives the full variable domain: DTGVSQNPRHKITKRGQNVTFRCDPISEHNRLYWYRQTLGQGPEFLTYFQNEAQLEKSRLLSDRFSAERPKGSFSTLEIQRTEQGDSAMYLCASSIAGRADTQYFGPGTRLTVL.

CDR3 region: CASSWGVSGEQYF. As DNA, the CDR3 is TGTGCCAGCAGCTGGGGGGTCTCGGGCGAGCAGTACTTC. This rearrangement joins TRBV7-2 to TRBJ2-7; D is possibly TRBD2 (6 bases). The ends were cut back, 4 bases at V and 6 bases at J, with 13 bases in the middle. The CDR3 consists of 13 residues. The germline CDR1 and CDR2 sequences are SGHTA and FQGNSA. The full variable domain, completed using reference TRBV7-2 and TRBJ2-7, is GAGVSQSPSNKVTEKGKDVELRCDPISGHTALYWYRQSLGQGLEFLIYFQGNSAPDKSGLPSDRFSAERTGGSVSTLTIQRTQQEDSAVYLCASSWGVSGEQYFGPGTRLTVT.

The CDR3 is CASSLDPSGIRDEQFF. CDR3 sequence (DNA): TGCGCCAGCAGCTTGGATCCTAGCGGAATTCGGGATGAGCAGTTCTTC. The V and J genes are TRBV5-1 and TRBJ2-1; 7 bases map to TRBD2. The CDR3 has 16 amino acids. J lost 8 bases, V lost 0 bases, and 11 bases had no gene match. Germline V gene data show CDR1 as SGHRS and CDR2 as YFSETQ.